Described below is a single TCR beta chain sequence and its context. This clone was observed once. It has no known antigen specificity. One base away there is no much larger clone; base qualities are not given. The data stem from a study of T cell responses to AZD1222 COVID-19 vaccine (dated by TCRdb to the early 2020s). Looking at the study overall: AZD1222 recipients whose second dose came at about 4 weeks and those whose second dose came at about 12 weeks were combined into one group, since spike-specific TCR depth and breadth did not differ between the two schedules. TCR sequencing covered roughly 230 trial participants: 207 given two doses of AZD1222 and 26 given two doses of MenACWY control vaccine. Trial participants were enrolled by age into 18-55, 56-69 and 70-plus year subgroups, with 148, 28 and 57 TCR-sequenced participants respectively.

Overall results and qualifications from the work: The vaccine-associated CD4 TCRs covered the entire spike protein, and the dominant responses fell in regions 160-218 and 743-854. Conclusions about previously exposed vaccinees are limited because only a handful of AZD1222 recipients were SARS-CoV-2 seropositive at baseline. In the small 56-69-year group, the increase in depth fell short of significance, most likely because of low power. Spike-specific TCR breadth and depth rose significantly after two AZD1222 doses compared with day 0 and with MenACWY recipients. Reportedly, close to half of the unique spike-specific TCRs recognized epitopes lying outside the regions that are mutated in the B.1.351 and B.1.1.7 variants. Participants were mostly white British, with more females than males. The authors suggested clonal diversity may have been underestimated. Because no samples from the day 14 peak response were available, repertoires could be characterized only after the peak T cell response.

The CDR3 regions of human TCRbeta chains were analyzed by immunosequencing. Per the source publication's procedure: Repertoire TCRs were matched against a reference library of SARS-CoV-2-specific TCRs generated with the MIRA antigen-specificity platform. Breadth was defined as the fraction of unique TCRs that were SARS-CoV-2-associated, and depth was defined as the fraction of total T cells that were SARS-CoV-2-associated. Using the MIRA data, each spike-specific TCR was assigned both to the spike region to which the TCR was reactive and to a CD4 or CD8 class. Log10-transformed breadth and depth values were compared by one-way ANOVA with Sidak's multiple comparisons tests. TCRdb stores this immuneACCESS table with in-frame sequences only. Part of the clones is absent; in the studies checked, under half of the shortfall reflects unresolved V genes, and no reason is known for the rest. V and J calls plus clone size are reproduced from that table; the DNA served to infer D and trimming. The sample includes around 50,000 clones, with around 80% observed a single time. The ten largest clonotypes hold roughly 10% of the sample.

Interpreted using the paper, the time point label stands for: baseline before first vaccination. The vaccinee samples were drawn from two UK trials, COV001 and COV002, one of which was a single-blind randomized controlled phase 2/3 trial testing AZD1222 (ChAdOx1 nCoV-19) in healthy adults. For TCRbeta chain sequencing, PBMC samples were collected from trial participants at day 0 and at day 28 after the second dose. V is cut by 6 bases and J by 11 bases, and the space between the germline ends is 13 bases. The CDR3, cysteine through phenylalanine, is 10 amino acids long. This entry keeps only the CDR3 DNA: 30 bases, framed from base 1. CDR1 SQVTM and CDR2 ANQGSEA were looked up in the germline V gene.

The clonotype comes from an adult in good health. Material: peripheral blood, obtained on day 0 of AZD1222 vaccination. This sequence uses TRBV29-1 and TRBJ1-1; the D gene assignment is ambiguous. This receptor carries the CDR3 CSVAEVQAFF. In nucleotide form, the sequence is TGCAGCGTGGCGGAGGTCCAGGCTTTCTTT.